One and the same sample provided the 22 T cell receptor beta chains below, sequenced in a study of blood T cell repertoires in COVID-19. Assay: immunoSEQ multiplex PCR; the TCRdb copy retains only in-frame clones and omits some. This sample has more than 200,000 clones, with roughly 80% found just once. Sequencing was done on a sample of peripheral blood. These receptors came from a woman older than 75 with active or convalescent COVID-19.

The V and J genes are TRBV5-1 and TRBJ2-7; 8 bases are a match to TRBD1. In germline, CDR1 is SGHRS, CDR2 YFSETQ. The CDR3 runs to 15 residues. Trimming at V came to 6 bases and at J to 1 base, leaving 9 bases not matched to a gene. For the CDR3, the DNA is TGCGCCAGCACCCCCCGTGGACAGGGATCCTACGAGCAGTACTTC. Its protein product is CASTPRGQGSYEQYF.

V gene TRBV5-6 combines with J gene TRBJ1-2, with 8 bases fitting TRBD1. The CDR3 spans 13 residues. V lost 0 bases, J lost 7 bases, and 2 bases stayed unmatched. Germline assignment: CDR1 SGHDT and CDR2 YYEEEE. The DNA for the CDR3 is TGTGCCAGCAGCTTGGGTCAGGGGGCTGGCTACACCTTC. Translating it yields CASSLGQGAGYTF.

The chain links TRBV18 to TRBJ1-5; D ambiguous. V shed 6 bases and J shed 3 bases, with 15 bases lying between them. CDR1 KGHSH and CDR2 LQKENI come from the germline V gene. The CDR3 runs to 15 residues. This chain's CDR3 is CASSAISGNNQPQHF. The DNA for the CDR3 is TGTGCCAGCTCGGCCATTTCCGGGAACAATCAGCCCCAGCATTTT.

The J gene is TRBJ1-1, the V gene TRBV19; D is possibly TRBD1 (5 bases). Trimming cost V 4 bases and J 6 bases, with 18 bases left between them. CDR1 is LNHDA and CDR2 is SQIVND in the germline V gene (reference sequence). CDR3 length: 15 amino acids. DNA of the CDR3: TGTGCCAGTAGTAGTCTGACAGAGAGCTTGTCTGAAGCTTTCTTT. Its protein is CASSSLTESLSEAFF.

This clone was seen a single time. The rearrangement joins TRBV24-1 to TRBJ2-1; 10 nucleotides match TRBD2. Trimming at V came to 4 bases and at J to 4 bases, leaving 3 bases not matched to a gene. The germline gives CDR1 KGHDR, CDR2 SFDVKD. CDR3 length: 15 amino acids. CDR3 protein: CATSEGTSAYNEQFF. Here the CDR3 DNA reads TGTGCCACCAGTGAGGGGACTAGCGCATACAATGAGCAGTTCTTC.

This rearrangement joins TRBV28 to TRBJ2-7; possibly TRBD1 for D (5 bases). Trimming stripped 5 bases from V and 6 bases from J, with 11 bases between. CDR1 MDHEN and CDR2 SYDVKM come from the germline V gene. CDR3 size: 12 residues. The CDR3: CASSIQGREQYF. Written as DNA, the CDR3 is TGTGCCAGCAGTATTCAGGGCCGCGAGCAGTACTTC. The complete variable domain, with remaining parts taken from reference TRBV28 and TRBJ2-7, reads DVKVTQSSRYLVKRTGEKVFLECVQDMDHENMFWYRQDPGLGLRLIYFSYDVKMKEKGDIPEGYSVSREKKERFSLILESASTNQTSMYLCASSIQGREQYFGPGTRLTVT.

DNA of the CDR3: TGTGCCAGCAGCCAAGAAGTCAGGGCCCCTGAAGCTTTCTTT. It yields the protein CASSQEVRAPEAFF. The rearrangement uses TRBV14 and TRBJ1-1, with D perhaps matching TRBD1 (5 bases). Looked up from germline, CDR1 is SGHDN and CDR2 is FVKESK. CDR3 length: 14 amino acids. V was clipped by 0 bases and J by 6 bases, with 11 bases between them.

The V and J genes are TRBV19 and TRBJ2-1; TRBD1 matches 7 bases. Germline CDR1 reads LNHDA; CDR2 reads SQIVND (reference sequence). The CDR3 has 14 residues. J gave up 4 bases and V 6 bases, and 6 bases lay outside the gene matches. CDR3 DNA: TGTGCCAGTAGAGGGGACAGAGGATACAATGAGCAGTTCTTC. Protein: CASRGDRGYNEQFF.

V and J are TRBV5-6 and TRBJ1-2; D is uncertain. V lost 0 bases, J lost 3 bases, and 3 bases lay in between. CDR1 and CDR2 from the germline V gene are SGHDT and YYEEEE. This CDR3 contains 12 residues. CDR3 DNA sequence: TGTGCCAGCAGCTTGGGAGACTATGGCTACACCTTC. Translation: CASSLGDYGYTF.

V usage is TRBV14 and J usage is TRBJ2-3, with D hard to call. This CDR3 is built from 16 residues. Germline V lookup: CDR1 SGHDN, CDR2 FVKESK. V shed 2 bases and J shed 1 base, with 13 bases lying between them. In DNA form, the CDR3 reads TGTGCCAGCAGCCAAACAGCCCGCCCGGGCACAGATACGCAGTATTTT. It encodes CASSQTARPGTDTQYF. The full variable domain, in which reference TRBV14 and TRBJ2-3 provide the parts outside the CDR3, is EAGVTQFPSHSVIEKGQTVTLRCDPISGHDNLYWYRRVMGKEIKFLLHFVKESKQDESGMPNNRFLAERTGGTYSTLKVQPAELEDSGVYFCASSQTARPGTDTQYFGPGTRLTVL.

V and J are TRBV6-5 and TRBJ2-2; D gene ambiguous. This CDR3 is built from 15 residues. Trimming pared 0 bases from V and 7 bases from J, leaving 12 bases between. Germline CDR1 and CDR2: MNHEY and SVGAGI. CDR3 sequence (DNA): TGTGCCAGCAGTTACTCGTATGTAACCGGCGGGGAGCTGTTTTTT. Protein sequence: CASSYSYVTGGELFF.

This clone was seen a few times. The chain couples TRBV12-3 or TRBV12-4 to TRBJ1-3; a possible D gene is TRBD1 (6 bases). The CDR3 is 13 amino acids. The V gene lost 5 bases and the J gene lost 1 base, with 6 bases spanning the gap. The CDR3 region is CASSQGSGNTIYF. The CDR3 DNA reads TGTGCCAGCAGTCAGGGGTCTGGAAACACCATATATTTT.

The count of this clone is one. The chain uses TRBV6-2 or TRBV6-3 and TRBJ2-3; 7 bases line up with TRBD1. CDR3 length: 18 amino acids. Germline loops: CDR1 MNHEY, CDR2 SVGEGT. V dropped 2 bases and J dropped 3; count of bases not matched to a gene: 14. The CDR3 region is CASSYRITGVVLTDTQYF. CDR3 nucleotides: TGTGCCAGCAGTTACCGGATAACAGGGGTAGTTCTAACAGATACGCAGTATTTT.

Regarding this clone: The sample carries other DNA sequences with the same CDR3. The V gene is TRBV9, the J gene TRBJ2-5; 7 nucleotides agree with TRBD2. V was clipped by 3 bases and J by 1 base; unmatched bases: 3. The germline V gene encodes CDR1 SGDLS and CDR2 YYNGEE. There are 14 residues in the CDR3. This CDR3 is CASSATGGQETQYF. The CDR3 DNA sequence: TGTGCCAGCAGCGCCACGGGGGGCCAAGAGACCCAGTACTTC.

CDR3 amino acids: CASSLPSTDTQYF. CDR3 coding DNA: TGTGCCAGCTCACTCCCTAGCACAGATACGCAGTATTTT. The rearrangement links TRBV18 to TRBJ2-3; D not certain. The CDR3 is made up of 13 amino acids. CDR1 and CDR2 from the germline V gene are KGHSH and LQKENI. Trimming took off 4 bases at V and 0 bases at J, with 5 bases between the two ends.

This clone showed up many times. The rearrangement joins TRBV2 to TRBJ1-2; 8 nucleotides match TRBD1. The junction had 9 bases not matched to a gene; V was cut back by 7 bases and J by 5 bases. CDR1 SNHLY and CDR2 FYNNEI come from the germline V gene. The CDR3 length is 14 residues. The CDR3 region has the DNA TGTGCCAGCACCGTCGGACAGGGCGTTTATGGCTACACCTTC. Amino acid sequence: CASTVGQGVYGYTF.

The chain has TRBV28 and TRBJ1-5, with TRBD1 identical over 9 bases. V was clipped by 6 bases and J by 5 bases; unmatched bases: 5. CDR3 size: 14 residues. Germline V lookup: CDR1 MDHEN, CDR2 SYDVKM. The DNA of the CDR3 is TGTGCCAGCAGACAGGGGGCGGGTTATCAGCCCCAGCATTTT. Translated, it gives CASRQGAGYQPQHF.

The chain has TRBV10-3 and TRBJ2-5; 7 bases match TRBD1. The CDR3 runs to 13 residues. Germline V gene data show CDR1 as ENHRY and CDR2 as SYGVKD. The V and J ends lost 6 bases and 5 bases, in that order; junction bases with no gene match: 6. The CDR3 spells CAISDRVEETQYF. The CDR3 nucleotides read TGTGCCATCAGCGACAGGGTTGAGGAGACCCAGTACTTC.

This clone was observed once. V usage is TRBV28 and J usage is TRBJ2-7; TRBD2 might be the D (6 bases). The germline V gene has CDR1 MDHEN and CDR2 SYDVKM. The CDR3 sequence is 13 residues long. The V and J ends lost 8 bases and 6 bases respectively, with 17 bases between them. Here the CDR3 DNA reads TGTGCCAGCGGACCGGGACTCCCTGGCGAGCAGTACTTC. It is translated as CASGPGLPGEQYF.

The sample holds a few counts of this clone. This chain's CDR3 is CASSLGGSDGYTF. DNA of the CDR3: TGTGCCAGCAGCTTAGGGGGCTCGGATGGCTACACCTTC. The chain is built from TRBV7-9 and TRBJ1-2, with a tentative D call TRBD1 (5 bases). Germline CDR1 reads SEHNR; CDR2 reads FQNEAQ (reference sequence). The ends were cut back, 1 base at V and 6 bases at J, with 9 bases in the middle. CDR3 length equals 13 residues. The entire variable domain, with the rest obtained from reference TRBV7-9 and TRBJ1-2, is as follows: DTGVSQNPRHKITKRGQNVTFRCDPISEHNRLYWYRQTLGQGPEFLTYFQNEAQLEKSRLLSDRFSAERPKGSFSTLEIQRTEQGDSAMYLCASSLGGSDGYTFGSGTRLTVV.

The rearrangement links TRBV28 to TRBJ2-7; the match to TRBD2 covers 12 bases. The junction had 2 bases not matched to a gene; V was cut back by 2 bases and J by 3 bases. The CDR3 runs 15 residues. Germline assignment: CDR1 MDHEN and CDR2 SYDVKM. The CDR3 DNA reads TGTGCCAGCAGTTTAGGACTAGCGGGGAACTACGAGCAGTACTTC. Its protein product is CASSLGLAGNYEQYF.

DNA for the CDR3: TGTGCCATCAGTTTAGGACAGGGAGACTATGGCTACACCTTC. Its protein is CAISLGQGDYGYTF. The chain links TRBV10-3 to TRBJ1-2; 8 bases map to TRBD1. V shed 5 bases, J shed 3 bases, and the junction held 5 bases outside the gene matches. Germline lookup yields CDR1 ENHRY and CDR2 SYGVKD. The CDR3 contains 14 residues.